Listed below are T cell receptor beta chains from one sample, sequenced in a study of blood T cell repertoires in COVID-19. The protocol was immunoSEQ multiplex PCR, while the TCRdb copy is restricted to in-frame clones and leaves out a portion. The table records under 550,000 clones, about 90% of them present only once. Sequences were obtained from peripheral blood. Receptors were obtained from a man between 18 and 35 years old with COVID-19, enrolled during active disease. Each CDR3 is given with its conserved first and last residue. Each record gives: clone size, J gene, D gene, V gene, CDR3 protein, CDR3 DNA. D genes are given only for firm matches. Some rows have no size entry. The others give once, few or many, or a class for an expanded clone.

>.|TRBJ2-2|TRBD2|TRBV4-2
CASSQEVGAGATGELFF
TGTGCCAGCAGCCAAGAAGTGGGAGCGGGGGCCACCGGGGAGCTGTTTTTT
>few|TRBJ1-5|.|TRBV7-9
CASQLSNQPQHF
TGTGCCAGCCAACTTAGCAATCAGCCCCAGCATTTT
>.|TRBJ1-2|TRBD1|TRBV19
CASSPHRQGTSGYTF
TGTGCCAGTAGTCCACACCGACAGGGAACAAGTGGCTACACCTTC
>.|TRBJ2-3|.|TRBV5-8
CASSSTDTQYF
TGTGCCAGCAGCTCGACAGATACGCAGTATTTT
>.|TRBJ1-6|TRBD1|TRBV27
CASSPFLGTAFNSPLHF
TGTGCCAGCAGTCCCTTCCTGGGGACAGCTTTTAATTCACCCCTCCACTTT
>.|TRBJ2-7|.|TRBV7-9
CASSLLDGSSYEQYF
TGTGCCAGCAGCTTGCTTGACGGGAGCTCCTACGAGCAGTACTTC
>.|TRBJ1-5|TRBD1|TRBV10-3
CAISDRVDQPQHF
TGTGCCATCAGCGACAGGGTCGATCAGCCCCAGCATTTT
>.|TRBJ2-1|.|TRBV19
CASSIKRTQQSRQFF
TGTGCCAGTAGTATAAAGCGGACGCAGCAAAGTCGGCAGTTCTTC
>.|TRBJ2-1|TRBD2|TRBV30
CAWSVRRERFF
TGTGCCTGGAGTGTAAGGCGGGAGCGGTTCTTC
>.|TRBJ1-1|.|TRBV12-5
CASGETGRGTEAFF
TGTGCTAGTGGCGAAACAGGGCGTGGGACTGAAGCTTTCTTT
>.|TRBJ1-4|.|TRBV28
CASSLNSNEKLFF
TGTGCCAGCAGTTTAAACAGTAACGAAAAACTGTTTTTT
>.|TRBJ1-2|TRBD1|TRBV2
CASSAIKIDRDHHGYTF
TGTGCCAGCAGTGCAATTAAAATCGACAGGGACCATCATGGCTACACCTTC
>.|TRBJ2-5|TRBD2|TRBV10-1
CASSRTSGGQETQYF
TGCGCCAGCAGCCGGACTAGCGGGGGACAAGAGACCCAGTACTTC
>.|TRBJ2-7|TRBD2|TRBV7-9
CASTPQGTSQGGEQYF
TGTGCCAGCACCCCTCAGGGGACTAGTCAGGGCGGCGAGCAGTACTTC
>.|TRBJ2-5|.|TRBV3-1/TRBV3-2
CASRKGSRTGETQYF
TGTGCCAGCAGGAAGGGTTCCCGGACGGGGGAGACCCAGTACTTC
>.|TRBJ2-7|.|TRBV11-2
CASRSLRTGDSYEQYF
TGTGCCAGCAGATCTTTAAGGACGGGGGACTCCTACGAGCAGTACTTC
>.|TRBJ2-1|.|TRBV19
CASRHGVEQFF
TGTGCCAGTAGGCATGGAGTTGAGCAGTTCTTC
>.|TRBJ1-6|TRBD1|TRBV7-2
CASSFGQGEHNSPLHF
TGTGCCAGCAGCTTCGGACAGGGGGAGCATAATTCACCCCTCCACTTT
>.|TRBJ2-7|.|TRBV14
CASSQEGVRALYEQYF
TGTGCCAGCAGCCAAGAAGGCGTCAGGGCCCTCTACGAGCAGTACTTC